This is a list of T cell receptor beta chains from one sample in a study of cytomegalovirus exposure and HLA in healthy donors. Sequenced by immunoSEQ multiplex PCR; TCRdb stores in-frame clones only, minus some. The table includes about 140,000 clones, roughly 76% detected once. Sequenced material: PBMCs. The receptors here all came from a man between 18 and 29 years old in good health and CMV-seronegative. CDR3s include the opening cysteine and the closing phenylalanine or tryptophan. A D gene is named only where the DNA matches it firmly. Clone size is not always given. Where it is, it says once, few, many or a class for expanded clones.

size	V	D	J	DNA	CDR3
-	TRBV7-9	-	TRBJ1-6	TGTGCCAGCAGCTCACCAGGGGTTGGTAATTCACCCCTCCACTTT	CASSSPGVGNSPLHF
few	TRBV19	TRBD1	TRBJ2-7	TGTGCCAGTAGTCTTCAGGGGGCTACCTCAAGCTCCTACGAGCAGTACTTC	CASSLQGATSSSYEQYF
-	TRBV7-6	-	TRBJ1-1	TGTGCCAGCCGCGGTCATATGAACACTGAAGCTTTCTTT	CASRGHMNTEAFF
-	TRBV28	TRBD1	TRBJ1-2	TGTGCCAGCAGTTTAAGGGGGCTAAGCTATGGCTACACCTTC	CASSLRGLSYGYTF
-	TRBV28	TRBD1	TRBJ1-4	TGTGCCAGCAGTTTTAGTGGACAGGGGAATGAAAAACTGTTTTTT	CASSFSGQGNEKLFF
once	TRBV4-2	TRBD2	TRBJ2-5	TGTGCCAGCAGCCAAGATGGTGGACTAGCGGGAGAACCGTACCAAGAGACCCAGTACTTC	CASSQDGGLAGEPYQETQYF
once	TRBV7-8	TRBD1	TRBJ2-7	TGTGCCAGCAGCTATAGACAGGGGGAATTGGTCGAGCAGTACTTC	CASSYRQGELVEQYF
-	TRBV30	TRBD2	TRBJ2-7	TGTGCCTGGAGTCGGGTAGCGGGGGGCTACGAGCAGTACTTC	CAWSRVAGGYEQYF
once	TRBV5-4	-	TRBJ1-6	TGTGCCAGCAGCTTACCCGGGGTTAATTCACCCCTCCACTTT	CASSLPGVNSPLHF
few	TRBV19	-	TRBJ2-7	TGTGCCAGTAGTATCCACCCACGCGACTGGTCTAGCTCCTACGAGCAGTACTTC	CASSIHPRDWSSSYEQYF
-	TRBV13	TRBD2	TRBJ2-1	TGTGCCAGCAGCCCTAGTGGACTAGCGGGCAATGAGCAGTTCTTC	CASSPSGLAGNEQFF
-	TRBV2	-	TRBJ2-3	TGTGCCAGCAGTGATATCGGGATCAACACAGATACGCAGTATTTT	CASSDIGINTDTQYF
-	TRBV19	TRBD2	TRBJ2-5	TGTGCCAGTAGTACGACTCCAGGGTTCTGGACTAGCGGGGCAAAAGAGACCCAGTACTTC	CASSTTPGFWTSGAKETQYF
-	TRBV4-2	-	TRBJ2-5	TGTGCCAGCAGCCAAGCTGGGGGCCTACAAGAGATCCAGTACTTC	CASSQAGGLQEIQYF
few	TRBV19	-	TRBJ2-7	TGTGCCAGTAGTCGATTTTCTGAGGGAGAACAGTACTTC	CASSRFSEGEQYF
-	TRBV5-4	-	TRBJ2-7	TGTGCCAGCTCGACAGACTCCTACGAGCAGTACTTC	CASSTDSYEQYF
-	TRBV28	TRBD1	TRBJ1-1	TGTGCCAGCAGCCAGACAGGGGCGGGTGGGGCTTTCTTT	CASSQTGAGGAFF
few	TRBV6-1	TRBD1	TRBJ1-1	TGTGCCAGCAGCGAAAGGAGACAGGGACTTCTGAACACTGAAGCTTTCTTT	CASSERRQGLLNTEAFF
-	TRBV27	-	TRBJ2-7	TGTGCCAGCGGACTTAACGGAGGTTACGAGCAGTACTTC	CASGLNGGYEQYF
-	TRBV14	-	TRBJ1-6	TGTGCCAGCAGCCAAGTGAGGAGTTCACCCCTCCACTTT	CASSQVRSSPLHF
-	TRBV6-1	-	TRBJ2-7	TGTGCCAGCAGTGATTCCGTCTCGGGGGCCTACGAGCAGTACTTC	CASSDSVSGAYEQYF
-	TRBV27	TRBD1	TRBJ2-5	TGTGCCAGCAGTTCAGACAGGGGAAACCCCGTCGGCACCTACTTC	CASSSDRGNPVGTYF
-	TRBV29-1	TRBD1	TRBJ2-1	TGCAGCGTTGATAGCCCGGGACAGGCCTACAATGAGCAGTTCTTC	CSVDSPGQAYNEQFF
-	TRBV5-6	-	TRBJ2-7	TGTGCCAGCAGCTACTTGGAGGGAGAAGGGTACGAGCAGTACTTC	CASSYLEGEGYEQYF
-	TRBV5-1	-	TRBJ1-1	TGCGCCAGCAGCTTGGACGGGGATCGTCCAGGATCAGTTGGAGCTTTCTTT	CASSLDGDRPGSVGAFF
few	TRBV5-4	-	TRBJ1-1	TGTGCCAGCAGCTTGGGACAGATGAACACTGAAGCTTTCTTT	CASSLGQMNTEAFF
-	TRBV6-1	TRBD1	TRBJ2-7	TGTGCCAGCAGTGAAGGGGACAGCTCCTACGAGCAGTACTTC	CASSEGDSSYEQYF
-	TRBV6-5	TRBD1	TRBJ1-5	TGTGCCAGCAGTGCAAACAGGGGGTTTCCTCAGCCCCAGCATTTT	CASSANRGFPQPQHF
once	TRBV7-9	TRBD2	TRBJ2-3	TGTGCCAGCAGCCCGGGGGGGACTAGCACAGATACGCAGTATTTT	CASSPGGTSTDTQYF
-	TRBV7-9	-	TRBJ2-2	TGTGCCAGCAGCTTTAGCCCGGGACAGAACACCGGGGAGCTGTTTTTT	CASSFSPGQNTGELFF
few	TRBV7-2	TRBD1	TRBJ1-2	TGTGCCAGCAGCCCGACAGGGGTCCGGGGCTACACCTTC	CASSPTGVRGYTF
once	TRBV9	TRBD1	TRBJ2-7	TGTGCCAGCAGCGCAGGACAGGGAAGCTCCTACGAGCAGTACTTC	CASSAGQGSSYEQYF
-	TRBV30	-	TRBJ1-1	TGTGCCTGGAGTTTTTCTGACACTGAAGCTTTCTTT	CAWSFSDTEAFF
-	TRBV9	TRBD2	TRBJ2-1	TGTGCCAGCAGCGTCACCCCCCGGAGCGGGGGCGCAAGCGGTGAGCAGTTCTTC	CASSVTPRSGGASGEQFF
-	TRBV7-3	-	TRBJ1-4	TGTGCCAGCAGCTTAAGGCCAGGAACCGCTGAAAAACTGTTTTTT	CASSLRPGTAEKLFF
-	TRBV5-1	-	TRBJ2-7	TGCGCCAGCAGCTTGGCCTTGAGGGGGAGCGCCCGCTACGAGCAGTACTTC	CASSLALRGSARYEQYF
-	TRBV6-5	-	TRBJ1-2	TGTGCCAGCAGTTACACTGAAAACTATGGCTACACCTTC	CASSYTENYGYTF
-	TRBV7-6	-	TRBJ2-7	TGTGCCAGCAGCTTAGCGGGGGCGTACGAGCAGTACTTC	CASSLAGAYEQYF
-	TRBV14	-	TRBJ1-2	TGTGCCAGCAGCCAAGCCTTCAGGGATGACTATGGCTACACCTTC	CASSQAFRDDYGYTF
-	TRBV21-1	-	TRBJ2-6	TGTGCCAGCAGCACACTACATCAGGGTACCGGGGCCAACGTCCTGACTTTC	CASSTLHQGTGANVLTF
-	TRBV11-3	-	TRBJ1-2	TGTGCCAGCACCTCCTCCACAGGAACCCATGGCTACACCTTC	CASTSSTGTHGYTF
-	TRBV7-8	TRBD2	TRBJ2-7	TGTGCCAGCAGCGCTCGGGCTAGCGGGGGTTACGAGCAGTACTTC	CASSARASGGYEQYF
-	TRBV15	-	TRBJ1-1	TGTGCCACCAGCAGAGATCAGGGGTGGGACACTGAAGCTTTCTTT	CATSRDQGWDTEAFF
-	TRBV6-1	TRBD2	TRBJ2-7	TGTGCCAGCAGTGAGAGCGGGGGGCCCTCCTACGAGCAGTACTTC	CASSESGGPSYEQYF
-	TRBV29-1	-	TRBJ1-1	TGCAGCGTCGTACAGGGGAACACTGAAGCTTTCTTT	CSVVQGNTEAFF
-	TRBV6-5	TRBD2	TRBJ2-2	TGTGCCAGCAGTTCCTTACTAGCGGGAGTCACCGGGGAGCTGTTTTTT	CASSSLLAGVTGELFF
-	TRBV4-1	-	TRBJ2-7	TGCGCCAGCAGCCAAGATCCCCAGAGGGGGTTAGGGGCGAACTACGAGCAGTACTTC	CASSQDPQRGLGANYEQYF
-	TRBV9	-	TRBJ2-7	TGTGCCAGCAGCGTAGGTCGGGGTGGCTACCCAACCTACGAGCAGTACTTC	CASSVGRGGYPTYEQYF
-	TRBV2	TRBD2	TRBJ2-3	TGTGCCAGCAGTTATCGAACTAGCGACGATACGCAGTATTTT	CASSYRTSDDTQYF
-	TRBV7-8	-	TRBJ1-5	TGTGCCAGCACCCACGACAGGCTTTTCAATCAGCCCCAGCATTTT	CASTHDRLFNQPQHF
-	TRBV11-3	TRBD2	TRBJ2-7	TGTGCCAGCAGCCCAGGACTGGCGGGGGGCGACGAGCAGTACTTC	CASSPGLAGGDEQYF
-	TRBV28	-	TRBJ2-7	TGTGCCAGCAGTTTGCAGGGCGCCTACGAGCAGTACTTC	CASSLQGAYEQYF
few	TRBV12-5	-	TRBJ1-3	TGTGCTAGTGGCTACTACAGGGCTGGAAACACCATATATTTT	CASGYYRAGNTIYF